What follows are 3 T cell receptor beta chains derived from one specimen sequenced in a study of blood T cell repertoires in COVID-19. The table came from immunoSEQ multiplex PCR; TCRdb's copy has only in-frame clones and leaves some out. This table has around 440,000 clones, 70% to 90% appearing once. The sequencing sample was made of peripheral blood. These receptors were taken from a woman in her 50s with COVID-19, enrolled during active disease.

This clone was detected only a few times. The rearrangement joins TRBV7-9 to TRBJ1-4, with D unresolved. V shed 5 bases and J shed 6 bases, with 13 bases lying between them. Germline V lookup: CDR1 SEHNR, CDR2 FQNEAQ (reference sequence). CDR3 size: 14 residues. Here the CDR3 DNA reads TGTGCCAGCAGCGGAGGAAGCCCTTATGAAAAACTGTTTTTT. Its translation is CASSGGSPYEKLFF.

There are a few counts of this clone. V and J are TRBV6-6 and TRBJ1-1; no clear D gene. CDR1 is MNHNY, CDR2 SVGAGI, per germline (reference sequence). The CDR3 extends over 13 amino acids. The V and J ends lost 6 bases and 10 bases respectively, with 18 bases between them. CDR3 sequence reads: CASSPVETRPAFF. The DNA for the CDR3 is TGTGCCAGCAGCCCCGTAGAGACAAGGCCAGCTTTCTTT.

The V and J genes are TRBV7-2 and TRBJ1-1; D is unclear. V was pared by 4 bases and J by 1 base, with 10 bases between. Germline V gene sequence: CDR1 SGHTA, CDR2 FQGNSA. CDR3 length: 14 amino acids. The CDR3 here is CASSSRVANTEAFF. In DNA, the CDR3 is TGTGCCAGCAGCTCCCGGGTGGCGAACACTGAAGCTTTCTTT.